This T cell receptor beta chain was recorded in a study of post-analysis software for immune sequencing data. Regarding the study as a whole: Five TRBV segments were significantly more frequent in patients than in controls. TRBV5-6, TRBV5-1 and TRBV20-1 were among these segments.

Note on this clonotype: Its target is not known.

The authors incorporated unique molecular identifiers into the TCR beta cDNA libraries. TCRdb reprocessed the PCR reads with MiXCR, giving one entry per CDR3 protein. Among hundreds of thousands of distinct CDR3 sequences, 55% to 60% were seen once, and the ten largest hold about 11%. This CDR3 has 19 amino acids. CDR1 and CDR2 (germline): SGDLS, YYNGEE. The junction had 11 bases not matched to a gene; V was cut back by 0 bases and J by 3 bases. The genes are TRBV9 and TRBJ2-1, with TRBD2 identical over 11 bases. The sequence came from a girl aged 2 to 10 with multiple sclerosis. Material: blood. The DNA of the CDR3 is TGTGCCAGCAGCGTAGCTCTGGGTAGCGGGGGGGAGGGCTACAATGAGCAGTTCTTC. This gives the protein CASSVALGSGGEGYNEQFF. Supplemented by reference TRBV9 and TRBJ2-1, the full variable domain reads DSGVTQTPKHLITATGQRVTLRCSPRSGDLSVYWYQQSLDQGLQFLIQYYNGEERAKGNILERFSAQQFPDLHSELNLSSLELGDSALYFCASSVALGSGGEGYNEQFFGPGTRLTVL.